This T cell receptor (beta chain) was found in a study of shared clonotypes between healthy human individuals. Study outcomes and limitations: A few donors had 5% to 6.5% of their naive CD4 clonotypes in common.

On this clone itself: Its antigen is undetermined.

The germline V gene has CDR1 LGHNA and CDR2 YNFKEQ. This CDR3 is built from 16 residues. V gave up 0 bases and J gave up 0 bases, with 9 bases separating them. Selected positively for CCR7 and CD45RO-negative, naive CD8 cells excluded terminally differentiated effector memory CD45RA+ cells. The table came from immunoSEQ multiplex PCR; TCRdb's copy has only in-frame clones and leaves some out. This table holds over 2,000,000 clones, around 93% found once. This sequence originates from a young man in good health. Some clones in this sample may be carry-over from other donors' samples. The chain joins TRBV4-2 to TRBJ2-4; D is unresolved. The sequencing sample was made of naive CD8+ T cells from PBMCs. CDR3 DNA: TGTGCCAGCAGCCAAGAAGTTGGGCTAGCCAAAAACATTCAGTACTTC. This codes for CASSQEVGLAKNIQYF.